These T cell receptor beta chains were read from a single sample in a study of CD8+ T cells in alopecia areata. Here immunoSEQ multiplex PCR was the method, and the copy in TCRdb shows in-frame clones only, minus some. The sample contains 9,000 or so clones, around 67% of which appear only once. The sequenced sample was skin. All receptors derive from a human donor with alopecia areata. CDR3s include the opening cysteine and the closing phenylalanine or tryptophan. The order of the fields is D gene, V gene, J gene, clone size, CDR3 DNA, CDR3 protein. D genes are given only for firm matches. Not all rows give a size; the values are once, few, many and, for expanded clones, a class.

-,TRBV28,TRBJ2-3,-,TGTGCCAGCAGACCCGGTCTGAACACAGATACGCAGTATTTT,CASRPGLNTDTQYF
TRBD1,TRBV6-5,TRBJ2-2,-,TGTGCCATCCGTAGGGGGCACGGCACCGGGGAGCTGTTTTTT,CAIRRGHGTGELFF
TRBD1,TRBV15,TRBJ2-3,-,TGTGCCACCAGCAGACCACAGGGGTCAGATACGCAGTATTTT,CATSRPQGSDTQYF
-,TRBV2,TRBJ1-1,-,TGTGCCAGCAGTGATATCTCAGGGGACTTTGGAGCTTTCTTT,CASSDISGDFGAFF
-,TRBV15,TRBJ2-1,few,TGTGCCACCAGCCCCCGAAGTCGGACGGGGAGAAATGAGCAGTTCTTC,CATSPRSRTGRNEQFF
TRBD2,TRBV7-2,TRBJ2-1,-,TGTGCCAGCAGACAGACTAGCGGGAGTAACTCCTACAATGAGCAGTTCTTC,CASRQTSGSNSYNEQFF
-,TRBV6-6,TRBJ1-2,-,TGTGCCAGCAAAATGGGGCATTTAAGCTATGGCTACACCTTC,CASKMGHLSYGYTF
-,TRBV6-6,TRBJ2-1,-,TGTGCCAGCAGTTTGCAGCTCCAATCCGACAATGAGCAGTTCTTC,CASSLQLQSDNEQFF
-,TRBV7-2,TRBJ2-2,-,TGTGCCAGCAGCTTAGGCGGAGGGGGATACACCGGGGAGCTGTTTTTT,CASSLGGGGYTGELFF
-,TRBV2,TRBJ2-7,few,TGTGCCAGCAGCGCTGGGGTAGGGGAGAACGAGCAGTACTTC,CASSAGVGENEQYF
TRBD1,TRBV27,TRBJ2-7,-,TGTGCCAGCAAGAGGATTTCGACAGGGTGGGCCTACGAGCAGTACTTC,CASKRISTGWAYEQYF
-,TRBV7-3,TRBJ2-3,-,TGTGCCAGCAGCGCTAGGATGTTTTCCACAGATACGCAGTATTTT,CASSARMFSTDTQYF
-,TRBV13,TRBJ1-1,-,TGTGCCAGCAGCTTACAGACAGCGAACACTGAAGCTTTCTTT,CASSLQTANTEAFF
TRBD2,TRBV7-2,TRBJ2-7,few,TGTGCCAGCAGCTTGATGCGGGAGGGCTACGAGCAGTACTTC,CASSLMREGYEQYF
TRBD2,TRBV10-2,TRBJ2-7,few,TGCGCCAGCAGCCGACTAGCGGGAGTCCTCTACGAGCAGTACTTC,CASSRLAGVLYEQYF
-,TRBV5-6,TRBJ2-3,-,TGTGCCAGCAGCTTGTATAGGGCGGGTGGTGATACGCAGTATTTT,CASSLYRAGGDTQYF
TRBD2,TRBV10-2,TRBJ2-1,-,TGCGCCAGCAGGACCATAGCGGGAGTAGGTTACAATGAGCAGTTCTTC,CASRTIAGVGYNEQFF
TRBD2,TRBV5-4,TRBJ2-3,-,TGTGCCAGCAGCTTGGGCGGGGGGGGCGCAGATACGCAGTATTTT,CASSLGGGGADTQYF
-,TRBV27,TRBJ2-2,once,TGTGCCAGCAGTTTTTCCGGAGGGAGCACCGGGGAGCTGTTTTTT,CASSFSGGSTGELFF
-,TRBV28,TRBJ1-2,few,TGTGCCAGCACCTTGGGGGCGCGAGACTATGGCTACACCTTC,CASTLGARDYGYTF
-,TRBV18,TRBJ2-7,-,TGTGCCAGCTCACCGTCAAATGGGGGCGAGCAGTACTTC,CASSPSNGGEQYF
-,TRBV4-3,TRBJ1-3,few,TGCGCCAGCAGCCAAGATCGACGGACCTCTGGAAACACCATATATTTT,CASSQDRRTSGNTIYF
-,TRBV2,TRBJ2-1,-,TGTGCCAGCAGTGGGTTTGAAACCCAGCAGTTCTTC,CASSGFETQQFF
TRBD2,TRBV7-6,TRBJ2-2,-,TGTGCCAGCAGCCCAGCGGGGGGGACAGCGAACACCGGGGAGCTGTTTTTT,CASSPAGGTANTGELFF
-,TRBV4-2,TRBJ2-2,-,TGTGCCAGCAGCTTGGAGGCGTGGGACGGGGAGCTGTTTTTT,CASSLEAWDGELFF
-,TRBV29-1,TRBJ2-1,-,TGCAGCGTTGAAGGAGGAAAGGGGCGACCCTACAATGAGCAGTTCTTC,CSVEGGKGRPYNEQFF
-,TRBV7-8,TRBJ1-3,-,TGTGCCAGCAGCTCGCAGGCGTACAACACCATATATTTT,CASSSQAYNTIYF
-,TRBV7-9,TRBJ1-2,-,TGTGCCAGCAGCTTGGGTCAGAACAGGGTCTATGGCTACACCTTC,CASSLGQNRVYGYTF
TRBD1,TRBV10-3,TRBJ1-2,-,TGTGCCATCAGTGTGGGACAGCGGAACTATGGCTACACCTTC,CAISVGQRNYGYTF
-,TRBV30,TRBJ2-1,-,TGTGCCTGGAGTGGAGGGGTCGGGGCAGGAGGGTACAATGAGCAGTTCTTC,CAWSGGVGAGGYNEQFF
TRBD1,TRBV7-2,TRBJ2-5,-,TGTGCCAGCAGCTTAGGGGAAAGACAGGGAAGGGGGGAGACCCAGTACTTC,CASSLGERQGRGETQYF